One sample yielded the 19 T cell receptor beta chains listed below, sequenced in a study of blood T cell repertoires in COVID-19. Libraries were prepared by immunoSEQ multiplex PCR; TCRdb keeps only in-frame clonotypes and omits some of them. This table has roughly 110,000 clones, over 70% appearing once. The material sequenced was peripheral blood. The receptors derive from a woman aged 65 to 85 with acute or convalescent COVID-19.

The chain has TRBV12-3 or TRBV12-4 and TRBJ2-7; D is undetermined. V gave up 1 base and J gave up 6 bases, with 7 bases separating them. The CDR3 sequence is 12 residues long. CDR3 nucleotides: TGTGCCAGCAGTTTAGTCAAATTCGAGCAGTACTTC. This sequence encodes CASSLVKFEQYF.

This clone showed up just a few times. This chain uses TRBV4-1 with TRBJ1-3; 12 bases are shared with TRBD1. The CDR3 extends over 20 amino acids. With 3 bases clipped from V and 4 bases from J, the junction kept 16 bases outside the gene matches. Germline CDR1 reads MGHRA; CDR2 reads YSYEKL. Written as DNA, the CDR3 is TGCGCCAGCAGCCAGGAGGGTGGGACAGGGGGCAGCGGATCCGGAAACACCATATATTTT. This sequence encodes CASSQEGGTGGSGSGNTIYF.

This clone was found a few times. The chain joins TRBV28 to TRBJ1-2; tentatively, D is TRBD1 (6 bases). The germline CDR1 and CDR2 sequences are MDHEN and SYDVKM. Trimming took off 3 bases at V and 1 base at J, with 12 bases between the two ends. The CDR3 contains 15 residues. The CDR3 sequence is CASSLGGGINYGYTF. The CDR3 bases are TGTGCCAGCAGTTTGGGAGGGGGGATTAACTATGGCTACACCTTC.

This clone showed up just once. The chain couples TRBV29-1 to TRBJ1-2; TRBD1 matches at 8 bases. The germline CDR1 and CDR2 sequences are SQVTM and ANQGSEA. V trimming: 7 bases; J trimming: 3 bases; junction bases outside the gene matches: 7. The CDR3 covers 13 residues. CDR3 in amino acids: CSATGGKHYGYTF. The CDR3 DNA reads TGCAGCGCCACAGGGGGGAAACACTATGGCTACACCTTC.

This sequence joins TRBV6-5 and TRBJ1-4, with TRBD1 matching over 8 bases. V dropped 7 bases and J dropped 4; count of bases not matched to a gene: 2. Looked up from germline, CDR1 is MNHEY and CDR2 is SVGAGI. This CDR3 contains 13 residues. The CDR3 reads CASIQGVNEKLFF. CDR3 nucleotides: TGTGCCAGCATACAGGGGGTTAATGAAAAACTGTTTTTT.

The chain combines TRBV9 with TRBJ2-7; 9 positions agree with TRBD1. The germline V gene encodes CDR1 SGDLS and CDR2 YYNGEE. Trimming cost V 4 bases and J 5 bases; bases outside gene matches: 7. The CDR3 length is 14 residues. Here the CDR3 DNA reads TGTGCCAGCAGCCCTGGAGGGACAGGGAACGAGCAGTACTTC. As protein: CASSPGGTGNEQYF.

The V gene is TRBV3-1 (or the pseudogene TRBV3-2), the J gene TRBJ2-7; 7 bases agree with TRBD2. In germline, CDR1 is LGHDT, CDR2 YNNKEL (reference sequence). V shed 4 bases, J shed 6 bases, and the junction held 6 bases outside the gene matches. This CDR3 is 13 amino acids long. CDR3: CASSRGVAGEQYF. CDR3 in DNA: TGTGCCAGCAGCCGGGGTGTAGCGGGCGAGCAGTACTTC.

The chain has TRBV11-2 and TRBJ2-7, with D perhaps matching TRBD1 (6 bases). CDR1 and CDR2 from the germline V gene are SGHAT and FQNNGV. V lost 6 bases and J 3 bases, leaving 18 bases between the germline ends. The CDR3 runs 15 residues. This CDR3 is CASSRTIDRNYEQYF. CDR3 bases: TGTGCCAGCAGTCGAACTATTGACAGGAACTACGAGCAGTACTTC.

The chain couples TRBV18 to TRBJ1-6, with 10 bases that match TRBD1. Germline assignment: CDR1 KGHSH and CDR2 LQKENI. The CDR3 has 17 amino acids. V lost 2 bases and J lost 4; bases outside the gene matches: 5. CDR3 in amino acids: CASSPERQGAYNSPLHF. Here the CDR3 DNA reads TGTGCCAGCTCACCAGAACGACAGGGGGCGTATAATTCACCCCTCCACTTT.

This clone came up once. This chain links TRBV19 with TRBJ1-6; D uncertain. The germline CDR1 and CDR2 sequences are LNHDA and SQIVND (reference sequence). The CDR3 spans 13 residues. V was cut by 7 bases and J by 9 bases, with 13 bases left in between. The CDR3 region is CASTAQRGSPLHF. CDR3 sequence (DNA): TGTGCCAGTACCGCACAGCGGGGTTCACCCCTCCACTTT.

V is TRBV9 and J is TRBJ2-2; 10 nucleotides agree with TRBD2. CDR1 and CDR2 (germline): SGDLS, YYNGEE. V lost 0 bases to trimming and J lost 4 bases; unmatched junction nucleotides: 3. The CDR3 loop spans 16 amino acids. The CDR3 region has the DNA TGTGCCAGCAGCGTAGCTAGCGGGGGCGTCACCGGGGAGCTGTTTTTT. Residues: CASSVASGGVTGELFF.

The chain joins TRBV11-1 to TRBJ2-7, with D unresolved. Germline CDR1 is SGHAT and CDR2 is FQDESV (reference sequence). This CDR3 contains 12 residues. V was shortened by 3 bases and J by 4 bases, with 7 bases between the two germline ends. The chain's CDR3 is CASSLGTYEQYF. The CDR3 DNA reads TGTGCCAGCAGCTTGGGCACGTACGAGCAGTACTTC.

This chain joins TRBV2 and TRBJ2-2; 8 bases agree with TRBD1. Per the germline V gene, CDR1 is SNHLY and CDR2 is FYNNEI. V shed 6 bases, J shed 6 bases, and the junction held 3 bases outside the gene matches. CDR3 length equals 13 residues. CDR3: CASRGTGAGELFF. The CDR3 DNA is TGTGCCAGCAGAGGGACAGGAGCCGGGGAGCTGTTTTTT.

The rearrangement links TRBV5-6 to TRBJ1-4; D is perhaps TRBD1 (6 bases). The CDR3 covers 14 residues. V was shortened by 4 bases and J by 6 bases, with 13 bases between the two germline ends. Germline CDR1 is SGHDT and CDR2 is YYEEEE. This chain's CDR3 is CASSRGGLYEKLFF. CDR3 DNA: TGTGCCAGCAGCCGGGGGGGCCTGTATGAAAAACTGTTTTTT. Full variable domain (outside the CDR3, taken from reference TRBV5-6 and TRBJ1-4): DAGVTQSPTHLIKTRGQQVTLRCSPKSGHDTVSWYQQALGQGPQFIFQYYEEEERQRGNFPDRFSGHQFPNYSSELNVNALLLGDSALYLCASSRGGLYEKLFFGSGTQLSVL.

This chain connects TRBV2 to TRBJ2-3; 11 positions agree with TRBD2. Germline loops: CDR1 SNHLY, CDR2 FYNNEI. J was trimmed by 3 bases and V by 4 bases; bases with no gene match: 6. CDR3 size: 16 residues. DNA for the CDR3: TGTGCCAGCAGTGGCTTATGGACTAGCGGGACAGATACGCAGTATTTT. Its protein is CASSGLWTSGTDTQYF.

This clone was detected only once. This rearrangement joins TRBV19 to TRBJ2-3; 13 bases are shared with TRBD2. This CDR3 has 17 amino acids. V shed 6 bases, J shed 3 bases, and the junction held 9 bases outside the gene matches. CDR1 and CDR2 from the germline V gene are LNHDA and SQIVND (reference sequence). The CDR3, as DNA: TGTGCCAGTAGCATCCGAGGGACTAGCGGGACTACAGATACGCAGTATTTT. Its translation: CASSIRGTSGTTDTQYF.

This clone was counted a few times. The chain is built from TRBV6-6 and TRBJ2-3; D might be TRBD2 (6 bases). V lost 1 base, J lost 4 bases, and 15 bases lay in between. CDR3 size: 16 residues. Germline CDR1 reads MNHNY; CDR2 reads SVGAGI (reference sequence). The CDR3, as DNA: TGTGCCAGCAGTTACTTCCTGGGAGGCGGCGCAGATACGCAGTATTTT. It translates to CASSYFLGGGADTQYF.

The chain links TRBV18 to TRBJ2-1; TRBD1 aligns across 8 bases. V shed 3 bases, J shed 0 bases, and the junction held 7 bases outside the gene matches. The length of the CDR3 is 17 residues. Germline assignment: CDR1 KGHSH and CDR2 LQKENI. CDR3 residues: CASSPRTGQASYNEQFF. The CDR3 nucleotides are TGTGCCAGCTCACCTCGGACAGGGCAGGCCTCCTACAATGAGCAGTTCTTC.

In this sample, this clone turned up once. The chain recombines TRBV3-1 (or the pseudogene TRBV3-2) with TRBJ2-7; D gene uncertain. This CDR3 has 15 residues. The germline gives CDR1 LGHDT, CDR2 YNNKEL (reference sequence). V lost 2 bases, J lost 1 base, and 12 bases lay in between. CDR3 sequence reads: CASSQMARSSYEQYF. CDR3 sequence (DNA): TGTGCCAGCAGCCAAATGGCCAGGTCTTCCTACGAGCAGTACTTC.